This T cell receptor (beta chain) was recovered during a study of cytomegalovirus exposure and HLA in healthy donors. At the level of the study: Both the approximately 130 validation repertoires and the approximately 700 first-cohort repertoires used the same platform, as reported by a later analysis.

Only in-frame clones appear in the TCRdb table, and some are missing; sequencing was by immunoSEQ multiplex PCR. Altogether fewer than 60,000 clones are present, 93% being singletons, with the ten largest covering over 1.5%. Whole-study results and caveats: Testing in vitro showed a few CMV-associated chains specific for CMV antigens. The tendency of first-cohort TCR clusters to co-occur in the 120 or so validation repertoires was the finding of a later analysis.

This clone was seen once. What it binds is unknown. Donors came from a validation cohort of over a hundred subjects, distinct from the first 666-subject cohort. CDR1 SEHNR and CDR2 FQNEAQ come from the germline V gene (reference sequence). The CDR3 length is 14 residues. The trim removed 4 bases at V and 4 bases at J, leaving 4 bases unmatched. This clonotype originated in a woman between 18 and 29 years old in good health and CMV-seropositive. The specimen sequenced was PBMCs. The chain recombines TRBV7-9 with TRBJ2-7; 10 nucleotides line up with TRBD1. CDR3 amino acids: CASSSDRGKYEQYF. CDR3 DNA: TGTGCCAGCAGCTCGGACAGGGGGAAGTACGAGCAGTACTTC.